This T cell receptor beta chain was identified during a study of T cell repertoires in cytomegalovirus infection. Study details: Both a matching HLA type and CMV infection were indicated by public TCR beta signatures.

Study-level points and caveats: Across the ex vivo response, the dominant clonotypes were HLA-C-restricted CMV-specific TCR beta clonotypes.

The V gene lost 2 bases and the J gene lost 12 bases, with 8 bases spanning the gap. The CDR3 is 11 residues long. Germline V gene sequence: CDR1 SGHTA, CDR2 FQGNSA. TCRdb processed the reads anew with MiXCR; each CDR3 protein has one entry. The sample carries fewer than 850,000 distinct CDR3 sequences, almost 30% recorded once. This clonotype was counted at least ten times. Its antigen is not known. This clonotype originated in a human donor in good health (CMV status not recorded). Some clones in this sample may be carry-over from other donors' samples. The material was cultured CD8+ T cells from PBMCs, obtained from culture after CMV antigen stimulation. The genes are TRBV7-2 and TRBJ2-1; no firm D call. The CDR3 sequence: CASSLLAVQFF. In nucleotides, the CDR3 is TGTGCCAGCAGCTTATTAGCAGTGCAGTTCTTC.